This T cell receptor beta chain was profiled in a study of T cell responses to AZD1222 COVID-19 vaccine. Broader study findings: Mostly white British, mostly female donors; authors suggested clonal diversity may be underestimated. Spike-wide coverage was observed for vaccine-associated CD4 TCRs, with dominant responses at 160-218 and 743-854. No day 14 peak samples; only post-peak repertoires were characterized.

A remark on this clone: The antigen is unknown. At the DNA level, this CDR3 is encoded by other sequences in the same sample as well.

CDR3 length equals 13 residues. Germline lookup yields CDR1 SGDLS and CDR2 YYNGEE. Trimming pared 0 bases from V and 0 bases from J, leaving 3 bases between. Clones were sequenced by immunoSEQ multiplex PCR, and TCRdb holds only the in-frame ones, with some missing. This sample has around 210,000 clones, with roughly 94% found just once. The source was peripheral blood, collected 28 days after the second dose of the MenACWY control vaccine. The gene calls are TRBV9 and TRBJ1-1, with unresolved D. The origin of this receptor is an adult who received the MenACWY meningococcal vaccine as a control. The CDR3 DNA sequence: TGTGCCAGCAGCGTAGCTCTGAACACTGAAGCTTTCTTT. It specifies CASSVALNTEAFF.